This is a list of T cell receptor beta chains from one sample in a study of glioma-infiltrating T cells. TCRdb re-derived calls from the multiplex PCR reads in MiXCR, one entry per CDR3 protein. The repertoire holds a few hundred thousand distinct CDR3 sequences, with roughly two fifths as singletons. The specimen was glioma tissue, nonneoplastic brain tissue, or PBMCs (not recorded which). The source is a human donor with low-grade glioma or glioblastoma, undergoing nonglioma brain surgery, or in good health (not recorded which). Both conserved end residues are part of each CDR3. The D gene is left open where the match is weak. The size of a clone is reported for some rows only, either as once, few or many, or as a class for expanded clones.

abundance,v_gene,d_gene,j_gene,CDR3nt,CDR3aa
once,TRBV5-1,-,TRBJ2-3,TGCGCCAGCAGCTTGGGCCAGGGACACCCGAGCACAGATACGCAGTATTTT,CASSLGQGHPSTDTQYF
-,TRBV5-4,-,TRBJ1-2,TGTGCCAGCAGCTGGGGGCTTGACAGGACTAACTATGGCTACACCTTC,CASSWGLDRTNYGYTF
-,TRBV7-2,TRBD1,TRBJ2-3,TGCGCCAGCAGCGGCGGACAGGGCGATACGCAGTATTTT,CASSGGQGDTQYF
-,TRBV19,-,TRBJ2-1,TGTGCCAGTAGCGAGAGACACCTTACCTACAATGAGCAGTTCTTC,CASSERHLTYNEQFF
few,TRBV18,-,TRBJ2-1,TGTGCCAGCTCACCAACTGGTCGGGAAAATGAGCAGTTCTTC,CASSPTGRENEQFF
-,TRBV20-1,-,TRBJ2-7,TGCGGTGCTAGATTCACGGGGAGCTCCTACGAGCAGTACTTC,CGARFTGSSYEQYF
-,TRBV11-2,TRBD2,TRBJ2-7,TGTGCCGCCCGAGCGGTGGGAGGGTCCTACGAGCAGTACTTC,CAARAVGGSYEQYF
few,TRBV20-1,-,TRBJ2-1,TGCAGTGCCCAAGATAGCGTCCGCTCCTACAATGAGCAGTTCTTC,CSAQDSVRSYNEQFF
-,TRBV25-1,-,TRBJ2-2,TGTGCCAGCAGTGGGGGGTCCTCGAACACCGGGGAGCTGTTTTTT,CASSGGSSNTGELFF
few,TRBV7-9,-,TRBJ2-1,TGTGCCAGCAGTCGTATCGAGAATGAGCAGTTCTTC,CASSRIENEQFF
-,TRBV4-2,TRBD2,TRBJ2-6,TGTGCCAGCAGCCCAAGCGGGGGCACTGGGGCCAACGTCCTGACTTTC,CASSPSGGTGANVLTF
few,TRBV20-1,-,TRBJ2-2,TGCAGTGCTAGAGACCGAACCTCCGGGGACACCGGGGAGCTGTTTTTT,CSARDRTSGDTGELFF
few,TRBV20-1,-,TRBJ2-1,TGCAGTGCTCCAACGAAAGAGAGGTCCTACAATGAGCAGTTCTTC,CSAPTKERSYNEQFF
many,TRBV27,-,TRBJ2-5,TGTGCCAGCAGTTTATACGCTAGCCCCATGGAGACCCAGTACTTC,CASSLYASPMETQYF
few,TRBV20-1,-,TRBJ1-3,TGCAGTGCTAGAGGCATCCCCTCTGGAAACACCATATATTTT,CSARGIPSGNTIYF
-,TRBV5-1,-,TRBJ1-1,TGCGCCAGCAGCTTGGGGGGGCGATCTTTTCGCACTGAAGCTTTCTTT,CASSLGGRSFRTEAFF
few,TRBV12-3/TRBV12-4,-,TRBJ1-3,TGTGCCAGCTTCCTTACGGGGGTAAGAGGAAACACCATATATTTT,CASFLTGVRGNTIYF
few,TRBV7-2,TRBD1,TRBJ1-2,TGTGCCAGCAGCTTAGCGCTGAGGGGGCAGGGAGGCTACACCTTC,CASSLALRGQGGYTF
-,TRBV29-1,-,TRBJ1-2,TGCAGCGTTGAATTAAGAGGACGGGGGTCCAACTATGGCTACACCTTC,CSVELRGRGSNYGYTF
-,TRBV2,-,TRBJ1-1,TGTGCCAGCACTTGGGCCCCGAACACTGAAGCTTTCTTT,CASTWAPNTEAFF
few,TRBV6-2/TRBV6-3,TRBD2,TRBJ2-7,TGTGCCAGCAACCTAGGCCTAGCGGCCTCCTACGAGCAGTACTTC,CASNLGLAASYEQYF
few,TRBV28,TRBD1,TRBJ1-2,TGTGCCAGCAGCACGACAGGGGGTTATGGCTACACCTTC,CASSTTGGYGYTF
many,TRBV28,-,TRBJ1-1,TGTGCCAGCACCTGGGACAACAGGTACACTGAAGCTTTCTTT,CASTWDNRYTEAFF